These 31 T cell receptor beta chains were sequenced from one sample in a study of T cells expressing NK-cell markers. From its re-call of the 5' RACE reads, TCRdb lists each CDR3 protein once, without DNA. The listing contains about 260,000 distinct CDR3 sequences. The sequenced material came from blood T cells: a sorted CD56 or NKG2C T cell subset, CD4+ or CD8+ T cells, or bulk PBMC T cells (not recorded which). The receptors here all came from a woman aged 18-69 years in good health.

This chain uses TRBV12-3 or TRBV12-4 with TRBJ1-6; the D call of TRBD1 rests on TCRdb alone, since no DNA is present to check it. The CDR3 has 14 residues. The CDR3 is CASTNGQGTSPLHF.

The rearrangement uses TRBV12-3 or TRBV12-4 and TRBJ1-5; there is no DNA to check the TCRdb D call of TRBD1. The CDR3 length is 15 residues. The CDR3 sequence: CASSLVQGGIQPQHF.

The chain combines TRBV29-1 with TRBJ2-7; TCRdb selects TRBD2, and the lack of DNA leaves this call unchecked. This CDR3 contains 18 residues. Germline V gives CDR1 SQVTM, CDR2 ANQGSEA. The CDR3: CSVLGMTSGRGSSYEQYF.

The gene calls are TRBV6-2 or TRBV6-3 and TRBJ2-1; the TRBD2 assignment by TCRdb is unverifiable without DNA. This CDR3 region has 22 residues. Germline CDR1 and CDR2: MNHEY and SVGEGT. CDR3 residues: CASSYSKFGSGGKFNSYNEQFF.

CDR3 residues: CASSPHPASGGDEQFF. The chain couples TRBV7-3 to TRBJ2-1; TCRdb names TRBD2, which stays unverified in the absence of DNA. The CDR3 is 16 residues long. Germline assignment: CDR1 SGHTA and CDR2 FQGTGA.

The V call is TRBV6-1, the J call TRBJ2-1; there is no DNA to check the TCRdb D call of TRBD1. Germline CDR1 is MNHNS and CDR2 is SASEGT. This CDR3 spans 17 amino acids. This CDR3 reads CASRPWGGAGVYNEQFF.

This chain joins TRBV27 and TRBJ2-2; without DNA, the TCRdb call of TRBD1 cannot be checked. The V gene's germline CDR1 is MNHEY and CDR2 SMNVEV (reference sequence). This CDR3 contains 16 residues. The CDR3 spells CASSLPGTGDTGELFF.

CDR3 in amino acids: CASSYGQTTDTQYF. This chain links TRBV11-2 with TRBJ2-3; TCRdb gives TRBD1 as the D gene, but with no DNA this cannot be confirmed. This CDR3 is 14 amino acids long. The V gene's germline CDR1 is SGHAT and CDR2 FQNNGV.

V gene TRBV20-1 combines with J gene TRBJ1-5; TCRdb's assignment of TRBD1 cannot be checked, as there is no DNA. Germline CDR1 reads DFQATT; CDR2 reads SNEGSKA (reference sequence). The CDR3 is 17 amino acids. This CDR3 reads CSASSKPGAGWAQPQHF.

The chain employs TRBV6-1 and TRBJ2-2; no DNA is available, so the TRBD1 call from TCRdb remains unchecked. The CDR3 length is 15 residues. Germline values: CDR1 MNHNS, CDR2 SASEGT. CDR3 sequence: CASSGAAANTGELFF.

The genes are TRBV20-1 and TRBJ2-7; the D call of TRBD2 rests on TCRdb alone, since no DNA is present to check it. This CDR3 has 13 residues. Germline lookup yields CDR1 DFQATT and CDR2 SNEGSKA (reference sequence). The CDR3 spells CSARAQFTYEQYF.

V and J are TRBV15 and TRBJ2-5; without DNA, the TCRdb call of TRBD1 cannot be checked. CDR3 size: 15 residues. The germline V gene encodes CDR1 LNHNV and CDR2 YYDKDF (reference sequence). CDR3 residues: CATSRAGTGGETQYF.

The V call is TRBV7-9, the J call TRBJ1-2. The length of the CDR3 is 13 residues. Germline values: CDR1 SEHNR, CDR2 FQNEAQ (reference sequence). CDR3 amino acids: CASSSRGTNGYTF.

Here the CDR3 reads CASSFDRGSYNEQFF. V gene TRBV7-2 combines with J gene TRBJ2-1; TCRdb gives TRBD1 as the D gene, but with no DNA this cannot be confirmed. Germline V gene lookup returns CDR1 SGHTA and CDR2 FQGNSA. CDR3 size: 15 residues.

The V call is TRBV7-6, the J call TRBJ2-1; TCRdb's assignment of TRBD1 cannot be checked, as there is no DNA. Per the germline V gene, CDR1 is SGHVS and CDR2 is FNYEAQ. This CDR3 has 15 amino acids. CDR3 protein: CASSWGRTGNNEQFF.

V gene TRBV7-8 combines with J gene TRBJ2-1; TCRdb lists TRBD1, though no DNA is available to test this call. Germline V gene data show CDR1 as SGHVS and CDR2 as FQNEAQ. This CDR3 spans 15 amino acids. The CDR3: CASSRGGGIDNEQFF.

V is TRBV11-2 and J is TRBJ2-3; the TCRdb call, TRBD2, lacks DNA for checking. Germline CDR1 SGHAT, CDR2 FQNNGV. The CDR3 spans 19 residues. CDR3 region: CASSSGITRGLSSTDTQYF.

CDR3 amino acids: CASSFGAGAGTDTQYF. V gene TRBV12-3 or TRBV12-4 combines with J gene TRBJ2-3; as DNA is missing, the TRBD1 call by TCRdb cannot be tested. The CDR3 totals 16 residues.

This chain connects TRBV18 to TRBJ2-5; TCRdb's assignment of TRBD1 cannot be checked, as there is no DNA. The CDR3 covers 14 residues. Germline-derived CDR1 and CDR2 are KGHSH and LQKENI. The CDR3 sequence: CASSPLNRKETQYF.

The chain uses TRBV24-1 and TRBJ2-1; TCRdb's D gene call, TRBD1, goes unchecked for lack of DNA. Looked up from germline, CDR1 is KGHDR and CDR2 is SFDVKD. This CDR3 has 14 amino acids. This chain's CDR3 is CATSDPGGRNEQFF.

This chain links TRBV6-1 with TRBJ2-5; lacking DNA, the TRBD1 call made by TCRdb goes unchecked. The CDR3 runs 15 residues. Germline CDR1 and CDR2: MNHNS and SASEGT. The CDR3 region is CASRRGQGSVETQYF.

The V gene is TRBV6-2 or TRBV6-3, the J gene TRBJ2-4; TCRdb indicates TRBD1, and absent DNA this call remains unverified. The CDR3 length is 16 residues. The germline V gene has CDR1 MNHEY and CDR2 SVGEGT. CDR3 region: CASQVRGDLAKNIQYF.

V and J are TRBV24-1 and TRBJ1-5; TCRdb's D call of TRBD1 is untestable without DNA. The germline V gene encodes CDR1 KGHDR and CDR2 SFDVKD. The CDR3 consists of 17 residues. The CDR3 loop is CATSDLLRQGRNQPQHF.

CDR3 region: CSARAPVVAGPQTQYF. This chain joins TRBV20-1 and TRBJ2-5; the D call from TCRdb, TRBD2, cannot be confirmed without DNA. Germline loops: CDR1 DFQATT, CDR2 SNEGSKA (reference sequence). The CDR3 totals 16 residues.

V is TRBV5-5 and J is TRBJ2-1; TCRdb's D gene call, TRBD2, goes unchecked for lack of DNA. Germline CDR1 and CDR2: SGHKS and YYEKEE (reference sequence). The CDR3 runs to 17 residues. The CDR3 sequence is CASSFSQTSGSYNEQFF.

CDR3 protein: CASILGHSGYNEQFF. The V call is TRBV12-3 or TRBV12-4, the J call TRBJ2-1; no DNA is available, so the TRBD1 call from TCRdb remains unchecked. The CDR3 has 15 residues.

V usage is TRBV14 and J usage is TRBJ2-7. Germline V CDR1 and CDR2: SGHDN, FVKESK. The CDR3 covers 14 residues. Here the CDR3 reads CASSQFLGYYEQYF.

The chain carries TRBV12-3 or TRBV12-4 and TRBJ2-5; without DNA, the TCRdb call of TRBD1 cannot be checked. The length of the CDR3 is 16 residues. CDR3 sequence reads: CASSLTLVGVWETQYF.

The chain employs TRBV7-2 and TRBJ2-1; the TRBD2 assignment by TCRdb is unverifiable without DNA. The length of the CDR3 is 15 residues. Germline V CDR1 and CDR2: SGHTA, FQGNSA. The CDR3: CASSSGTRGWNEQFF.

V and J are TRBV29-1 and TRBJ2-1; TCRdb selects TRBD2, and the lack of DNA leaves this call unchecked. The germline V gene has CDR1 SQVTM and CDR2 ANQGSEA. This CDR3 region has 14 residues. This chain's CDR3 is CSLGLVLSYNEQFF.

The chain employs TRBV14 and TRBJ2-1; TCRdb's D gene call, TRBD2, goes unchecked for lack of DNA. Germline V gene sequence: CDR1 SGHDN, CDR2 FVKESK. The CDR3 loop spans 16 amino acids. The CDR3 sequence: CASSQGSGGAYNEQFF.